Each of the 23 T cell receptor beta chains below was sequenced from the same sample in a study of response to subunit inactivated influenza vaccine. TCRdb called the RT-PCR reads again in MiXCR, with one record for every CDR3 protein. This sample carries 800,000 or so distinct CDR3 sequences, roughly 20% of them seen once, and the ten largest clones take 10%. Sequencing used PBMCs from blood, obtained 5 days after vaccination. These receptors all come from a man in his forties or fifties who received an inactivated influenza vaccine.

The chain combines TRBV6-5 with TRBJ2-7; TRBD2 matches at 9 bases. V shed 0 bases and J 2 bases; nucleotides not matched to a gene: 5. CDR3 size: 16 residues. Germline assignment: CDR1 MNHEY and CDR2 SVGAGI. CDR3 region: CASSYSASGNAYEQYF. The CDR3 coding sequence is TGTGCCAGCAGTTACTCGGCTAGCGGGAATGCCTACGAGCAGTACTTC.

The V call is TRBV20-1, the J call TRBJ1-6, with a weak D call TRBD1 (5 bases). The germline V gene has CDR1 DFQATT and CDR2 SNEGSKA (reference sequence). V dropped 0 bases and J dropped 6 bases, with 9 bases sitting between them. The CDR3 has 14 residues. The CDR3: CSARDTGGNSPLHF. CDR3 coding DNA: TGCAGTGCTAGAGATACAGGCGGTAATTCACCCCTCCACTTT.

This clonotype was recorded once. The V and J genes are TRBV4-1 and TRBJ1-2; D not certain. This CDR3 is built from 14 residues. Germline CDR1 MGHRA, CDR2 YSYEKL. Between the trimmed V and J ends, which lost 4 bases and 4 bases, there was a span of 13 bases. CDR3 sequence (DNA): TGCGCCAGCAGCCTAGAGAGGGCGGGCTATGGCTACACCTTC. Its translation is CASSLERAGYGYTF.

The rearrangement joins TRBV20-1 to TRBJ2-2; D possibly matches TRBD1 or TRBD2 (5 bases each). The CDR3 is made up of 14 amino acids. Germline-derived CDR1 and CDR2 are DFQATT and SNEGSKA (reference sequence). V was pared by 6 bases and J by 0 bases, with 11 bases between. The chain's CDR3 is CSAFGTTNTGELFF. For the CDR3, the DNA is TGCAGTGCCTTCGGGACCACGAACACCGGGGAGCTGTTTTTT.

This sequence joins TRBV20-1 and TRBJ2-7; 7 nucleotides match TRBD1. After removal of 5 bases from V and 2 bases from J, the junction contained 12 bases not matched to a gene. This CDR3 spans 15 amino acids. Germline values: CDR1 DFQATT, CDR2 SNEGSKA (reference sequence). The CDR3 loop is CSAEGGQGRPYEQYF. The CDR3 DNA is TGCAGTGCTGAAGGGGGCCAGGGGCGACCCTACGAGCAGTACTTC.

This clonotype was seen many times. The V gene is TRBV7-2, the J gene TRBJ1-4, with a tentative D call TRBD1 (5 bases). The V gene's germline CDR1 is SGHTA and CDR2 FQGNSA. V was shortened by 0 bases and J by 5 bases, with 10 bases between the two germline ends. The CDR3 runs 15 residues. CDR3 bases: TGTGCCAGCAGCTTAGCCGGAGGGGTAAATGAAAAACTGTTTTTT. It codes for CASSLAGGVNEKLFF.

The chain is built from TRBV9 and TRBJ2-5, with 8 positions matching TRBD2. CDR1 and CDR2 from the germline V gene are SGDLS and YYNGEE. V was pared by 0 bases and J by 5 bases, with 6 bases of the junction left unmatched. CDR3 length: 15 amino acids. This CDR3 is CASSVAAGVYETQYF. In nucleotides, the CDR3 is TGTGCCAGCAGCGTAGCAGCGGGAGTATACGAGACCCAGTACTTC. Filled out from reference TRBV9 and TRBJ2-5, the complete variable domain reads DSGVTQTPKHLITATGQRVTLRCSPRSGDLSVYWYQQSLDQGLQFLIQYYNGEERAKGNILERFSAQQFPDLHSELNLSSLELGDSALYFCASSVAAGVYETQYFGPGTRLLVL.

This clonotype was recorded a few times. The chain is built from TRBV5-1 and TRBJ2-5; D is possibly TRBD2 (5 bases). CDR3 length: 17 residues. Germline-derived CDR1 and CDR2 are SGHRS and YFSETQ. The V gene lost 0 bases and the J gene lost 4 bases, with 19 bases spanning the gap. This chain's CDR3 is CASSLAAGVGIGETQYF. CDR3 DNA sequence: TGCGCCAGCAGCTTGGCGGCGGGTGTGGGGATTGGAGAGACCCAGTACTTC.

This chain's CDR3 is CASSLAERGDYGYTF. The DNA of the CDR3 is TGCGCCAGCAGCTTGGCGGAGAGGGGAGACTATGGCTACACCTTC. The gene calls are TRBV5-1 and TRBJ1-2; D perhaps matches TRBD1 (5 bases). Germline V gives CDR1 SGHRS, CDR2 YFSETQ. CDR3 length: 15 amino acids. V was shortened by 0 bases and J by 3 bases, with 12 bases between the two germline ends.

This clonotype was detected ten times or more. V usage is TRBV7-6 and J usage is TRBJ2-1, with D possibly being TRBD2 (6 bases). Trimming removed 4 bases at V and 2 bases at J, with 18 bases between. The germline CDR1 and CDR2 sequences are SGHVS and FNYEAQ. The CDR3 runs 17 residues. The CDR3, as DNA: TGTGCCAGCAGCTCTCGGATGGGGGGTTATACCTACAATGAGCAGTTCTTC. Its translation: CASSSRMGGYTYNEQFF.

The sample holds a few counts of this clonotype. This chain connects TRBV24-1 to TRBJ2-7; 11 nucleotides line up with TRBD2. CDR1 is KGHDR, CDR2 SFDVKD, per germline. The CDR3 is 14 amino acids. V trimming: 3 bases; J trimming: 6 bases; junction bases outside the gene matches: 3. CDR3 in DNA: TGTGCCACCAGTGATCGGACTAGCGGGCGCGAGCAGTACTTC. Translating gives CATSDRTSGREQYF.

In regard to this clonotype: One end of the junction is discordant with germline, which a read error may explain. The chain joins TRBV24-1 to TRBJ2-1, with D possibly matching TRBD1 (7 bases). This CDR3 is built from 13 residues. The germline V gene encodes CDR1 KGHDR and CDR2 SFDVKD. The CDR3 DNA sequence: TGTGCCACCAGCCCAGGGGGGATTAATGAGCAGCTCTTC. This sequence encodes CATSPGGINEQLF.

This clonotype was seen a single time. The genes are TRBV12-3 or TRBV12-4 and TRBJ2-7, with 10 bases fitting TRBD2. Trimming at V came to 6 bases and at J to 5 bases, leaving 16 bases not matched to a gene. CDR3 length: 17 residues. CDR3 coding DNA: TGTGCCAGCAGCAGAGACAGGTTCCTAGCGGGAGAAGACGAGCAGTACTTC. Translating it yields CASSRDRFLAGEDEQYF.

J is TRBJ2-2 and V is TRBV7-6; TRBD2 matches at 8 bases. Germline CDR1 is SGHVS and CDR2 is FNYEAQ. CDR3 length equals 15 residues. After removal of 5 bases from V and 1 base from J, the junction contained 3 bases not matched to a gene. The DNA for the CDR3 is TGTGCCAGCAGCACCGCGGGGGGGAACACCGGGGAGCTGTTTTTT. This encodes CASSTAGGNTGELFF.

The chain has TRBV7-8 and TRBJ2-5; 9 bases line up with TRBD1. With V trimmed by 1 base and J by 5 bases, 11 bases remained unmatched. This CDR3 comprises 17 residues. Germline V gene data show CDR1 as SGHVS and CDR2 as FQNEAQ. The CDR3 nucleotides are TGTGCCAGCAGCTTAGGTTTGGGACAGGGAAGGTCGGAGACCCAGTACTTC. It specifies CASSLGLGQGRSETQYF.

In its sample, this clonotype was seen once. The genes are TRBV18 and TRBJ1-5, with D perhaps TRBD1 (5 bases). Trimming pared 1 base from V and 7 bases from J, leaving 14 bases between. CDR3 size: 15 residues. CDR1 and CDR2 (germline): KGHSH, LQKENI. The CDR3 sequence: CASSPLGLGRQPQHF. CDR3 nucleotides: TGTGCCAGCTCACCACTGGGACTGGGTCGGCAGCCCCAGCATTTT. The entire variable domain, with the rest obtained from reference TRBV18 and TRBJ1-5, is as follows: NAGVMQNPRHLVRRRGQEARLRCSPMKGHSHVYWYRQLPEEGLKFMVYLQKENIIDESGMPKERFSAEFPKEGPSILRIQQVVRGDSAAYFCASSPLGLGRQPQHFGDGTRLSIL.

The table lists this clonotype with a few counts. This chain joins TRBV18 and TRBJ2-7, with TRBD1 as a possible D gene (6 bases). The CDR3 is made up of 15 amino acids. The V gene's germline CDR1 is KGHSH and CDR2 LQKENI. The germline V and J ends were trimmed by 3 bases and 2 bases, with 14 bases remaining between them. The CDR3 nucleotides read TGTGCCAGCTCACCTCCGGGACAACCAGCCTACGAGCAGTACTTC. The encoded protein is CASSPPGQPAYEQYF.

The CDR3 bases are TGCAGCGTTACGGACAATGGCTACACCTTC. Translating gives CSVTDNGYTF. The V gene is TRBV29-1, the J gene TRBJ1-2; D is perhaps TRBD1 (5 bases). The CDR3 sequence is 10 residues long. Germline V lookup: CDR1 SQVTM, CDR2 ANQGSEA. V gave up 5 bases and J gave up 6 bases, with 7 bases separating them.

This clonotype was recorded many times. The chain carries TRBV12-3 or TRBV12-4 and TRBJ2-3; D is ambiguous. The V end lost 10 bases, the J end lost 0 bases, and 11 bases lay between the germline ends. The CDR3 length is 13 residues. The CDR3 is CATRMSSTDTQYF. CDR3 in DNA: TGTGCCACAAGGATGTCTAGCACAGATACGCAGTATTTT.

This rearrangement joins TRBV18 to TRBJ2-5; the D gene is possibly TRBD1 (5 bases). CDR1 and CDR2 (germline): KGHSH, LQKENI. This CDR3 comprises 15 residues. V was trimmed by 3 bases and J by 1 base, leaving 12 bases between them. Here the CDR3 DNA reads TGTGCCAGCTCACCTCAGGGCCAACCCCAAGAGACCCAGTACTTC. Amino acid sequence: CASSPQGQPQETQYF.

This clonotype has at least ten counts. V is TRBV6-2 or TRBV6-3 and J is TRBJ2-1; D is undetermined. This CDR3 region has 12 residues. Looked up from germline, CDR1 is MNHEY and CDR2 is SVGEGT. Trimming shortened V by 5 bases and J by 7 bases, and 9 bases separated the two germline ends. Here the CDR3 reads CASSPVGNEQFF. The DNA of the CDR3 is TGTGCCAGCAGTCCCGTCGGGAATGAGCAGTTCTTC.

Note on this clonotype: A much more abundant neighbour one base away suggests this may be a read error. J is TRBJ2-5 and V is TRBV20-1; 9 bases match TRBD2. The CDR3 has 13 residues. Trimming removed 5 bases from V and 5 bases from J; junction bases left unmatched: 6. Germline assignment: CDR1 DFQATT and CDR2 SNEGSKA (reference sequence). The CDR3 DNA follows: TGCAGTGCTCCCGGACTAGCGAGCGAGACCCAGTACTTC. Translating it yields CSAPGLASETQYF.

CDR3 in amino acids: CASRATGGGSQPQHF. The CDR3 DNA reads TGTGCCAGCAGAGCCACAGGGGGCGGCAGTCAGCCCCAGCATTTT. V is TRBV2 and J is TRBJ1-5; TRBD1 aligns across 9 bases. Germline V gene data show CDR1 as SNHLY and CDR2 as FYNNEI. The CDR3 runs 15 residues. The V segment lost 6 bases and the J segment 6 bases; nucleotides outside the gene matches: 9.